Reported below is one T cell receptor (beta chain). The antigen remains unidentified. This sample is part of a study of OX40 agonist ivuxolimab in advanced cancers. Study details: An agonistic human IgG2 monoclonal antibody against OX40 (CD134) was given.

Blood sampling took place at baseline, cycle 4 day 1, and cycle 7 day 1. The repertoire was sequenced with immunoSEQ multiplex PCR; TCRdb's copy has only in-frame clones and lacks some. Among about 50,000 clones, less than 85% were seen once, and the ten largest hold 1.5% to 2%. Study-wide points: Clonal expansion was among the lowest in partial responders at 0.1-3.0 mg/kg, especially CD8+.

The CDR3 is 15 residues long. V trimming: 7 bases; J trimming: 3 bases; junction bases outside the gene matches: 5. Germline values: CDR1 MNHEY, CDR2 SVGAGI. Material: CD4+ or CD8+ T cells sorted from blood, obtained in a trial of the OX40 agonist ivuxolimab. The clonotype comes from an adult with an advanced solid tumor such as melanoma, head and neck, liver or kidney cancer. The V call is TRBV6-5, the J call TRBJ2-1; TRBD2 matches at 11 bases. The DNA for the CDR3 is TGTGCCAGCAAAGGGACTAGCGGACGCTACAATGAGCAGTTCTTC. Translation: CASKGTSGRYNEQFF.